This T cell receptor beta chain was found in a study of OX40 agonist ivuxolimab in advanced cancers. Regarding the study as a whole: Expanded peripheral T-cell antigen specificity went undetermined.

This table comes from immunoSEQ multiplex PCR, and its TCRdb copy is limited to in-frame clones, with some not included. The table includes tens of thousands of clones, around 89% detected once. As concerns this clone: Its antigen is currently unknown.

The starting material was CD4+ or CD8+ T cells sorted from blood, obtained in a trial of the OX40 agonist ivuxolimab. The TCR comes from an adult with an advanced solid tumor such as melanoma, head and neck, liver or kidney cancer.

CDR3 sequence (DNA): TGTGCCAGCAGCCGCCGACTAGCGGGACCTAGCACAGATACGCAGTATTTT. It translates to CASSRRLAGPSTDTQYF. This rearrangement joins TRBV11-3 to TRBJ2-3; 11 bases are shared with TRBD2. The V segment lost 5 bases and the J segment 0 bases; nucleotides outside the gene matches: 7. Germline V gives CDR1 SGHNT, CDR2 YENEEA. The CDR3 extends over 17 amino acids.